This TCR beta chain was captured in a study of shared clonotypes between healthy human individuals (dated by TCRdb to the early 2020s). Looking at the study overall: Three men and a couple of women, aged 18 to 49 years, made up the cohort. For each donor, three plates each were used for CD4 naive and CD4 memory, two plates were used for CD8 naive, and one plate was used for CD8 memory. The study deeply sequenced blood TCR repertoires of about 5 healthy adults to estimate repertoire size and the extent of clonotype sharing between individuals. Libraries were prepared and TCR repertoires were sequenced by different laboratories using diverse techniques, in order to increase sequencing depth and limit assay-specific biases. Per donor, leukapheresis produced somewhere between about 0.94 and 9 billion PBMCs.

Overall study results and their limits: Sampling was restricted to blood, and TCR repertoires in tissue are likely to differ from TCR repertoires in blood. Clonotypes shared by all four sorted-subset donors showed higher generation probabilities than non-shared clonotypes. The small number of donors limited the genetic and exposure-history diversity represented. Pairwise subsampling indicated that sequencing depth was expected to affect the degree of clonotype sharing among donors. About 5% of naive CD4, 3% to 4% of naive CD8, approximately 2% of memory CD4, and approximately 0.4% of memory CD8 clonotypes were shared across a few donors. Rarefaction of sorted-subset datasets indicated incomplete sequencing despite the large sequencing depth. Larger estimated clonotype richness was generally found for naive subsets than for memory subsets.

V loses 8 bases, J loses 6 bases, and the germline ends lie 15 bases apart. According to the germline V gene (reference sequence), CDR1 reads MNHEY and CDR2 reads SMNVEV. The CDR3 measures 13 amino acids from cysteine to phenylalanine. Of the read, only the CDR3 DNA is kept; its 39 bases are in frame from base 1. Using the deep immunoSEQ assay, TCR CDR3 regions were amplified from genomic DNA by multiplex PCR. For each cell subset, the extracted genomic DNA was distributed evenly across all wells of several immunoSEQ 96-well plates, and each plate served as one replicate. For sorted subsets, each replicate PCR was loaded with roughly 200 ng genomic DNA, equivalent to 32,000 or so T cell genomes. Purified libraries were measured with a Qubit 3.0 fluorometer, size-checked on a Bioanalyzer 2100, and measured again with the KAPA Library Quantification kit. Every immunoSEQ 96-well plate was sequenced on a separate single-read 150-cycle Illumina NextSeq 550 flow cell. The paper's processing steps were these. Because only junctional sequences without quality scores were contained in the immunoSEQ output, filtering matching that applied to full-length reads could not be performed. To assign V/J genes and CDR3, sequences were annotated against IMGT germline references using PyIR, a Python wrapper for IgBLAST v1.9. Reads with weak V/J assignments (E-value above 1e-6), missing CDR3, stop codons, out-of-frame junctions, or ambiguous translated residues were removed. V3J clonotypes were defined as sequences sharing the same inferred V gene, J gene, and CDR3 amino acid sequence. To compute the percentage overlap between repertoires, the number of shared unique clonotypes was divided by the size of the smaller repertoire. Three approaches were used to assess repertoire richness: RTK rarefaction, the Chao1 estimator, and Recon v2.1 estimates of unobserved clonotypes. For all TCRbeta clonotypes obtained by the gDNA method from a few donors, generation probabilities were computed with OLGA. Held by TCRdb, this immuneACCESS table contains in-frame sequences only and omits some clones. Under half of the omission traces to an unresolved V gene where checked; the cause of the rest is unknown. The D gene and trimming were derived from the DNA, and the V and J assignments and clone size from that table. For this sample there are about 2,100,000 clones; approximately 94% appear just once. Roughly 1.8% of the sample lies in the top ten.

CD8 naive samples were obtained by positive selection for CCR7 among CD45RO-negative cells, yielding a CD45RA+CCR7+ population from which TemRA cells were excluded. Donors were healthy HIV-negative adults with no recently reported acute infections or vaccinations. Only Caucasian adults living in Nashville, Tennessee, USA were represented among the donors. After blood collection by leukapheresis, PBMCs were isolated using Ficoll-Histopaque density gradient centrifugation and then cryopreserved in the vapor phase of liquid nitrogen. Purity and quantity of every magnetically sorted T cell population were checked by analytical flow cytometry. From each sorted fraction, genomic DNA was isolated and quantified by UV absorbance on a Nanodrop 2000c. Concerning this clone itself: Its antigen is currently not known. Base qualities were left out, and no much larger clone turns up one base away.

The rearrangement combines TRBV27 with TRBJ2-3, with the D gene uncertain. Material for sequencing was naive CD8+ T cells from PBMCs. What the cell subset or site label conveys for this sample: CD45RA+CCR7+. The receptor was isolated from a man aged 18 to 35 in good health. Some clones in this sample may be carry-over from other donors' samples. CDR3 protein: CASSLRARDTQYF. In nucleotide form, the sequence is TGTGCCAGCTCCCTGCGAGCGAGGGATACGCAGTATTTT.